These 16 T cell receptor beta chains originate from one sample sequenced in a study of T cell changes during pregnancy in multiple sclerosis. This table comes from immunoSEQ multiplex PCR, and its TCRdb copy is limited to in-frame clones, with some not included. Of 30,000 to 35,000 clones in the sample, roughly nine tenths were seen once. Sequences were derived from CD4+ T cells from peripheral blood mononuclear cells, sampled in the second trimester of pregnancy. The source is a female donor in good health, enrolled as a control in a pregnancy study.

The gene calls are TRBV14 and TRBJ1-3; D not resolved. Trimming left V 4 bases short and J 5 bases short, with 15 bases between. This CDR3 has 15 amino acids. Per the germline V gene, CDR1 is SGHDN and CDR2 is FVKESK. The CDR3 loop reads CASSPWTEDRNTIYF. The CDR3 nucleotides read TGTGCCAGCAGCCCCTGGACGGAGGACCGAAACACCATATATTTT.

V usage is TRBV4-1 and J usage is TRBJ2-7; 14 bases are a match to TRBD2. Germline V lookup: CDR1 MGHRA, CDR2 YSYEKL. The V gene end was trimmed by 3 bases and the J gene end by 0 bases; junction bases not matched to a gene: 4. The CDR3 totals 17 residues. The CDR3 loop reads CASSHRTSGGPSYEQYF. The DNA for the CDR3 is TGCGCCAGCAGCCACAGGACTAGCGGGGGGCCCTCCTACGAGCAGTACTTC.

The chain carries TRBV19 and TRBJ2-2; 8 bases agree with TRBD2. Germline V gives CDR1 LNHDA, CDR2 SQIVND (reference sequence). The ends lost 3 bases at V and 1 base at J; junction bases unmatched: 1. This CDR3 spans 15 amino acids. This CDR3 reads CASSIAGGNTGELFF. The CDR3 DNA reads TGTGCCAGTAGTATCGCGGGGGGGAACACCGGGGAGCTGTTTTTT.

This chain joins TRBV12-5 and TRBJ2-5; TRBD2 might be the D (7 bases). Germline values: CDR1 LGHNT, CDR2 FRNRAP. The CDR3 runs to 13 residues. V was shortened by 3 bases and J by 7 bases, with 12 bases between the two germline ends. The CDR3 reads CASGLGGGVTQYF. Here the CDR3 DNA reads TGTGCTAGTGGTTTAGGGGGAGGGGTGACCCAGTACTTC.

The CDR3 sequence is CASSPRTDLTDTQYF. DNA of the CDR3: TGCGCCAGCAGCCCTAGGACAGACCTCACAGATACGCAGTATTTT. V gene TRBV5-1 combines with J gene TRBJ2-3, with a weak D call TRBD1 (6 bases). Germline CDR1 SGHRS, CDR2 YFSETQ. V was trimmed by 4 bases and J by 2 bases, leaving 14 bases between them. The CDR3 runs 15 residues.

This sequence joins TRBV7-6 and TRBJ1-5; TRBD1 is a possible D gene (6 bases). Trimming stripped 5 bases from V and 3 bases from J, with 17 bases between. The CDR3 covers 16 residues. The V gene's germline CDR1 is SGHVS and CDR2 FNYEAQ. The DNA of the CDR3 is TGTGCCAGCAGCCCCTTGGACAGTTCCTACAATCAGCCCCAGCATTTT. This translates into CASSPLDSSYNQPQHF.

This sequence joins TRBV7-8 and TRBJ2-2; D is undetermined. Germline CDR1 and CDR2: SGHVS and FQNEAQ. Trimming cost V 7 bases and J 5 bases, with 11 bases left between them. The CDR3 contains 13 residues. CDR3 DNA: TGTGCCAGCACCCTGACCGGGACCGGGGAGCTGTTTTTT. It codes for CASTLTGTGELFF.

The chain has TRBV27 and TRBJ2-6; D ambiguous. Germline V gene data show CDR1 as MNHEY and CDR2 as SMNVEV (reference sequence). The CDR3 has 13 amino acids. V was shortened by 3 bases and J by 11 bases, with 11 bases between the two germline ends. The CDR3 nucleotides read TGTGCCAGCAGTTTCAGTTCCCCCCACGTCCTGACTTTC. It is translated as CASSFSSPHVLTF. The full variable domain, with the rest looked up from reference TRBV27 and TRBJ2-6, is EAQVTQNPRYLITVTGKKLTVTCSQNMNHEYMSWYRQDPGLGLRQIYYSMNVEVTDKGDVPEGYKVSRKEKRNFPLILESPSPNQTSLYFCASSFSSPHVLTFGAGSRLTVL.

V and J are TRBV29-1 and TRBJ1-4; no firm D call. Between the trimmed V and J ends, which lost 2 bases and 8 bases, there was a span of 6 bases. Germline CDR1 reads SQVTM; CDR2 reads ANQGSEA. This CDR3 is built from 11 residues. CDR3 amino acids: CSVEYVEKLFF. CDR3 bases: TGCAGCGTTGAATATGTGGAAAAACTGTTTTTT.

The rearrangement joins TRBV5-1 to TRBJ2-7; 8 bases are a match to TRBD2. Germline CDR1 SGHRS, CDR2 YFSETQ. This CDR3 spans 15 amino acids. Trimming cost V 4 bases and J 2 bases; bases outside gene matches: 8. CDR3: CASSIGTSGTYEQYF. The CDR3 nucleotides are TGCGCCAGCAGCATCGGCACTAGCGGAACCTACGAGCAGTACTTC.

The chain's CDR3 is CASSLAGTSGPFTDTQYF. The CDR3 DNA sequence: TGTGCCAGCAGCTTAGCAGGGACTAGCGGGCCATTCACAGATACGCAGTATTTT. The rearrangement links TRBV7-8 to TRBJ2-3; 12 bases agree with TRBD2. Per the germline V gene, CDR1 is SGHVS and CDR2 is FQNEAQ. The CDR3 is made up of 18 amino acids. With 0 bases clipped from V and 2 bases from J, the junction kept 6 bases outside the gene matches.

This rearrangement joins TRBV5-1 to TRBJ2-2; 8 bases are a match to TRBD1. Looked up from germline, CDR1 is SGHRS and CDR2 is YFSETQ. V gave up 2 bases and J gave up 5 bases; unmatched junction bases: 11. CDR3 length equals 17 residues. Here the CDR3 DNA reads TGCGCCAGCAGCTTATACCCCGGGACAGGCTGGACCGGGGAGCTGTTTTTT. It yields the protein CASSLYPGTGWTGELFF. Drawing the rest from reference TRBV5-1 and TRBJ2-2, the complete variable domain is KAGVTQTPRYLIKTRGQQVTLSCSPISGHRSVSWYQQTPGQGLQFLFEYFSETQRNKGNFPGRFSGRQFSNSRSEMNVSTLELGDSALYLCASSLYPGTGWTGELFFGEGSRLTVL.

The J gene is TRBJ2-7, the V gene TRBV5-8, with D possibly TRBD2 on 5 matching bases. The germline V gene encodes CDR1 SGHTS and CDR2 YDEGEE. V was shortened by 0 bases and J by 1 base, with 5 bases between the two germline ends. The CDR3 length is 13 residues. For the CDR3, the DNA is TGTGCCAGCAGCTTGGCGGGGTCCTACGAGCAGTACTTC. Translating it yields CASSLAGSYEQYF.

The chain uses TRBV7-2 and TRBJ2-7; TRBD2 aligns across 7 bases. CDR1 and CDR2 from the germline V gene are SGHTA and FQGNSA. With 4 bases clipped from V and 2 bases from J, the junction kept 5 bases outside the gene matches. This CDR3 spans 14 amino acids. CDR3: CASSSGTTPYEQYF. CDR3 bases: TGTGCCAGCAGCTCGGGGACTACTCCCTACGAGCAGTACTTC.

The chain joins TRBV5-1 to TRBJ2-3; 14 nucleotides align to TRBD2. Trimming cost V 4 bases and J 3 bases; bases outside gene matches: 10. This CDR3 spans 18 amino acids. The germline V gene encodes CDR1 SGHRS and CDR2 YFSETQ. CDR3 residues: CASSGGLAGALGTDTQYF. CDR3 coding DNA: TGCGCCAGCAGCGGGGGACTAGCGGGGGCGTTGGGGACAGATACGCAGTATTTT. The variable domain in full, with the rest retrieved from reference TRBV5-1 and TRBJ2-3, is KAGVTQTPRYLIKTRGQQVTLSCSPISGHRSVSWYQQTPGQGLQFLFEYFSETQRNKGNFPGRFSGRQFSNSRSEMNVSTLELGDSALYLCASSGGLAGALGTDTQYFGPGTRLTVL.

The chain joins TRBV6-5 to TRBJ1-1, with D maybe TRBD1 (5 bases). The CDR3 length is 15 residues. Germline values: CDR1 MNHEY, CDR2 SVGAGI. Trimming stripped 2 bases from V and 6 bases from J, with 16 bases between. For the CDR3, the DNA is TGTGCCAGCAGTTACAATTTGGGGGGAAAGCCTGAAGCTTTCTTT. Translating it yields CASSYNLGGKPEAFF.